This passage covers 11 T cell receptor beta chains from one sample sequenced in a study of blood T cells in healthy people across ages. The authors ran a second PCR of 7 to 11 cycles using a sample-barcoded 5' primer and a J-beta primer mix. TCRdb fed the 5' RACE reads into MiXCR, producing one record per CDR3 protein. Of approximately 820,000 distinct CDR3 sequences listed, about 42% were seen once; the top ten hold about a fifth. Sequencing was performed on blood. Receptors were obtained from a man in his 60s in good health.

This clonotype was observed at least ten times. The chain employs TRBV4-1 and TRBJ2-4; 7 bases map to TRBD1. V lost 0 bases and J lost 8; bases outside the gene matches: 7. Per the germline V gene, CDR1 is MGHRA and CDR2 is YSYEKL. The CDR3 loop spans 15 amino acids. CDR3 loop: CASSQEGQPRDIQYF. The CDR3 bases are TGCGCCAGCAGCCAAGAGGGACAGCCCCGAGACATTCAGTACTTC.

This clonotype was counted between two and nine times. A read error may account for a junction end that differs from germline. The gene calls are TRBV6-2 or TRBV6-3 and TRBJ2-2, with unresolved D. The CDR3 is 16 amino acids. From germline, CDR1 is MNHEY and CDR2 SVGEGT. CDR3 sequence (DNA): TGTGCCAGTAGTTACGGGCAGAGACTTAACACCGGGGAGCTGTTTTTT. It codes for CASSYGQRLNTGELFF.

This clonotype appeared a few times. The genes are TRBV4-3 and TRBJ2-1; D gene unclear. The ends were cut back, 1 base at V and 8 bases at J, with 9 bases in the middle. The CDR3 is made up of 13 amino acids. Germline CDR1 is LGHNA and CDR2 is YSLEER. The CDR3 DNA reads TGCGCCAGCAGCCAAGCTGGGCCGTATGAGCAGTTCTTC. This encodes CASSQAGPYEQFF.

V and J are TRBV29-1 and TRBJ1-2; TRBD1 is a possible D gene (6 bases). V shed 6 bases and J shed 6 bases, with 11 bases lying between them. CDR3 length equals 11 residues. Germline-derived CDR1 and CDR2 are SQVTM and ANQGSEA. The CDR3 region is CSVYQGNGYTF. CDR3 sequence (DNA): TGCAGCGTGTACCAGGGGAATGGCTACACCTTC.

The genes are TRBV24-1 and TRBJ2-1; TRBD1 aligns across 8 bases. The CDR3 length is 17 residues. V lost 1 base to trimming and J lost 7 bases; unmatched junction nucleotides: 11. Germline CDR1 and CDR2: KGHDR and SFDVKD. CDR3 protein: CATSDLTPGTGGNEQFF. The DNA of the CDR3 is TGTGCCACCAGTGATTTAACCCCAGGGACAGGTGGGAATGAGCAGTTCTTC.

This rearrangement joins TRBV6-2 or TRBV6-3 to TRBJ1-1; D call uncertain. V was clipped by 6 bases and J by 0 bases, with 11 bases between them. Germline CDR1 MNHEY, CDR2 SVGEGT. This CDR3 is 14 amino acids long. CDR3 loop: CASSLRAVNTEAFF. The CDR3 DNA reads TGTGCCAGCAGCCTAAGGGCTGTGAACACTGAAGCTTTCTTT.

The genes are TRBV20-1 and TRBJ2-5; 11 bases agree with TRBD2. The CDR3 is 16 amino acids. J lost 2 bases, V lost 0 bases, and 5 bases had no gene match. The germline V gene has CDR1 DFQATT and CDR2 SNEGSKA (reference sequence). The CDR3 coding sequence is TGCAGTGCTAGAGATCCTAGCGGGGGGAGGCAAGAGACCCAGTACTTC. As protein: CSARDPSGGRQETQYF.

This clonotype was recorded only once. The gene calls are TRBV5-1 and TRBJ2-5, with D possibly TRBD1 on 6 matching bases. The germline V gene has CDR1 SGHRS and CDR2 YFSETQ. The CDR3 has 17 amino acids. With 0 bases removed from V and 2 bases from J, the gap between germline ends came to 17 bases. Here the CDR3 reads CASSLASQSRGQETQYF. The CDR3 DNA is TGCGCCAGCAGCTTGGCTTCCCAGTCGAGGGGGCAAGAGACCCAGTACTTC.

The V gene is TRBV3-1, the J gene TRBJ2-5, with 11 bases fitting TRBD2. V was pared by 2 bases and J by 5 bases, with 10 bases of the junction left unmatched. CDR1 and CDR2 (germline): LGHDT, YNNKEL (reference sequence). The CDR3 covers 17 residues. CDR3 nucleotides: TGTGCCAGCAGCCAAACGACTAGCGGGGCGAAAAGGGAGACCCAGTACTTC. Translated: CASSQTTSGAKRETQYF.

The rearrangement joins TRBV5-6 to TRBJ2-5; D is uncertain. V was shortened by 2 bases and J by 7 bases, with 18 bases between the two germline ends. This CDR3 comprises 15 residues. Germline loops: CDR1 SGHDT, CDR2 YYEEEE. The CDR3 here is CASSFEGVGTGTQYF. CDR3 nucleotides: TGTGCCAGCAGCTTCGAAGGTGTTGGTACTGGGACCCAGTACTTC. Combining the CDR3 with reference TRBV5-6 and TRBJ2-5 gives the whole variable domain DAGVTQSPTHLIKTRGQQVTLRCSPKSGHDTVSWYQQALGQGPQFIFQYYEEEERQRGNFPDRFSGHQFPNYSSELNVNALLLGDSALYLCASSFEGVGTGTQYFGPGTRLLVL.

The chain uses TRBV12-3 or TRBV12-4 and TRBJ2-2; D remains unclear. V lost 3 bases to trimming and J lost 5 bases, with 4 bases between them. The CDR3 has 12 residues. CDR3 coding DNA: TGTGCCAGCAGTTTTGGTACCGGGGAGCTGTTTTTT. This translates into CASSFGTGELFF.